One sample yielded the 13 T cell receptor beta chains listed below, sequenced in a study of T cell responses to AZD1222 COVID-19 vaccine. The data were produced by immunoSEQ multiplex PCR, yet TCRdb's version contains in-frame clones alone and is incomplete. Seen here are about 150,000 clones, about 85% observed once, and the top ten hold 5.5% to 8%. This specimen was peripheral blood, taken after recovery from COVID-19. These receptors were taken from an adult who had recovered from COVID-19.

This sequence joins TRBV14 and TRBJ2-3; D not certain. This CDR3 has 14 amino acids. Per the germline V gene, CDR1 is SGHDN and CDR2 is FVKESK. Trimming took off 0 bases at V and 2 bases at J, with 6 bases between the two ends. Here the CDR3 DNA reads TGTGCCAGCAGCCAAGATCCACTCACAGATACGCAGTATTTT. This translates into CASSQDPLTDTQYF. The full variable domain, with the rest looked up from reference TRBV14 and TRBJ2-3, is EAGVTQFPSHSVIEKGQTVTLRCDPISGHDNLYWYRRVMGKEIKFLLHFVKESKQDESGMPNNRFLAERTGGTYSTLKVQPAELEDSGVYFCASSQDPLTDTQYFGPGTRLTVL.

The chain carries TRBV2 and TRBJ2-1; 8 positions agree with TRBD1. CDR1 and CDR2 (germline): SNHLY, FYNNEI. V trimming: 8 bases; J trimming: 3 bases; junction bases outside the gene matches: 9. CDR3 size: 15 residues. This CDR3 reads CASPTGTGFYNEQFF. The CDR3 DNA reads as TGTGCCAGCCCAACCGGGACAGGCTTCTACAATGAGCAGTTCTTC. Variable domain in full (rest from reference TRBV2 and TRBJ2-1): EPEVTQTPSHQVTQMGQEVILRCVPISNHLYFYWYRQILGQKVEFLVSFYNNEISEKSEIFDDQFSVERPDGSNFTLKIRSTKLEDSAMYFCASPTGTGFYNEQFFGPGTRLTVL.

The rearrangement links TRBV27 to TRBJ2-2; the match to TRBD2 covers 10 bases. CDR3 length: 15 residues. CDR1 is MNHEY, CDR2 SMNVEV, per germline (reference sequence). Trimming at V came to 8 bases and at J to 7 bases, leaving 10 bases not matched to a gene. CDR3 nucleotide sequence: TGTGCCAGCTCCAGGCTAGCGGGAGTCGGCGGGGAGCTGTTTTTT. Amino acids: CASSRLAGVGGELFF.

The V and J genes are TRBV6-5 and TRBJ2-3, with TRBD2 matching 10 bases. This CDR3 spans 15 amino acids. Germline CDR1 is MNHEY and CDR2 is SVGAGI. The V gene end was trimmed by 5 bases and the J gene end by 9 bases; junction bases not matched to a gene: 11. In nucleotides, the CDR3 is TGTGCCAGCAGTCCCGGGGTACTAGCGGGGAGGACGCAGTATTTT. Translating gives CASSPGVLAGRTQYF.

The gene calls are TRBV24-1 and TRBJ1-5; the D is unclear. Germline values: CDR1 KGHDR, CDR2 SFDVKD. With 4 bases removed from V and 8 bases from J, the gap between germline ends came to 11 bases. The CDR3 is 13 residues long. The chain's CDR3 is CATSERSAEPQHF. CDR3 nucleotide sequence: TGTGCCACCAGTGAGAGAAGCGCCGAGCCCCAGCATTTT.

The V call is TRBV28, the J call TRBJ1-5; weak D call: TRBD1 (6 bases). CDR3 length: 15 residues. The germline V gene has CDR1 MDHEN and CDR2 SYDVKM. V dropped 2 bases and J dropped 4 bases, with 12 bases sitting between them. CDR3 in DNA: TGTGCCAGCAGTTTACCCTGGACAGAAAATCAGCCCCAGCATTTT. Translation: CASSLPWTENQPQHF.

The CDR3, as DNA: TGTGCCACCAGCAGAACAGGGAGCCAAGAGACCCAGTACTTC. This encodes CATSRTGSQETQYF. This rearrangement joins TRBV15 to TRBJ2-5; TRBD1 might be the D (6 bases). The CDR3 spans 14 residues. Germline V gene sequence: CDR1 LNHNV, CDR2 YYDKDF (reference sequence). Trimming pared 2 bases from V and 1 base from J, leaving 8 bases between. The full variable domain, completed using reference TRBV15 and TRBJ2-5, is DAMVIQNPRYQVTQFGKPVTLSCSQTLNHNVMYWYQQKSSQAPKLLFHYYDKDFNNEADTPDNFQSRRPNTSFCFLDIRSPGLGDTAMYLCATSRTGSQETQYFGPGTRLLVL.

The chain employs TRBV10-3 and TRBJ2-7; D gene uncertain. CDR1 and CDR2 from the germline V gene are ENHRY and SYGVKD. V gave up 10 bases and J gave up 2 bases, with 9 bases separating them. The CDR3 spans 11 residues. Here the CDR3 reads CATQHTYEQYF. CDR3 DNA: TGTGCCACACAACATACCTACGAGCAGTACTTC.

This clone has only a few counts. The rearrangement joins TRBV6-2 or TRBV6-3 to TRBJ1-1; D gene uncertain. The CDR3 contains 12 residues. Germline V gene lookup returns CDR1 MNHEY and CDR2 SVGEGT. V was trimmed by 4 bases and J by 3 bases, leaving 6 bases between them. The CDR3 nucleotides are TGTGCCAGCAGTTCTTGGGACACTGAAGCTTTCTTT. Residues: CASSSWDTEAFF.

The genes are TRBV6-5 and TRBJ2-7, with 7 bases lining up with TRBD2. Trimming cost V 9 bases and J 6 bases; bases outside gene matches: 11. Germline loops: CDR1 MNHEY, CDR2 SVGAGI. The CDR3 extends over 13 amino acids. The CDR3 region has the DNA TGTGCCAGTAAAGGGACTATCCTCGCCGAGCAGTACTTC. Its translation is CASKGTILAEQYF.

V and J are TRBV10-2 and TRBJ2-1, with D tentatively TRBD1 or TRBD2 (7 bases each). The CDR3 length is 17 residues. Germline V gene data show CDR1 as WSHSY and CDR2 as SAAADI. V was cut by 7 bases and J by 0 bases, with 19 bases left in between. In DNA form, the CDR3 reads TGCGCCAGCACGCGGGGAGGGGGACAGAGCTCCTACAATGAGCAGTTCTTC. It translates to CASTRGGGQSSYNEQFF.

The rearrangement uses TRBV24-1 and TRBJ1-5; 8 bases agree with TRBD1. This CDR3 contains 16 residues. Germline loops: CDR1 KGHDR, CDR2 SFDVKD. V was pared by 4 bases and J by 3 bases, with 7 bases of the junction left unmatched. The DNA of the CDR3 is TGTGCCACCAGTGACCCCGGGACAGGCAACAATCAGCCCCAGCATTTT. Its protein is CATSDPGTGNNQPQHF.

This sequence joins TRBV4-1 and TRBJ1-2, with D perhaps TRBD1 (5 bases). The V gene's germline CDR1 is MGHRA and CDR2 YSYEKL. The V and J ends lost 0 bases and 5 bases respectively, with 13 bases between them. The CDR3 is 15 residues long. DNA of the CDR3: TGCGCCAGCAGCCAAGAAGGGAGGGACCGGTATGGCTACACCTTC. Protein: CASSQEGRDRYGYTF.